These 7 T cell receptor beta chains were all obtained from the same sample, sequenced in a study of human T cells and chemical hapten exposure. TCRdb ran MiXCR on the RACE reads and lists one entry per CDR3 protein. This table holds about 130,000 distinct CDR3 sequences, around 8.2% found once. Indicated time point: healthy volunteer bleed at 2 weeks. Total RNA came from unfractionated whole blood. The sequenced material came from whole blood. These receptors came from a male donor in good health. Some clones in this sample may be carry-over from other donors' samples.

The chain uses TRBV9 and TRBJ2-1, with TRBD2 matching 7 bases. CDR1 and CDR2 from the germline V gene are SGDLS and YYNGEE. V shed 0 bases, J shed 8 bases, and the junction held 8 bases outside the gene matches. The CDR3 length is 15 residues. CDR3 protein: CASSVGGGAVDEQFF. DNA for the CDR3: TGTGCCAGCAGCGTAGGGGGAGGGGCGGTGGATGAGCAGTTCTTC. The entire variable domain, with the rest obtained from reference TRBV9 and TRBJ2-1, is as follows: DSGVTQTPKHLITATGQRVTLRCSPRSGDLSVYWYQQSLDQGLQFLIQYYNGEERAKGNILERFSAQQFPDLHSELNLSSLELGDSALYFCASSVGGGAVDEQFFGPGTRLTVL.

V gene TRBV19 combines with J gene TRBJ1-2; D might be TRBD1 (6 bases). The CDR3 totals 15 residues. V was trimmed by 2 bases and J by 5 bases, leaving 15 bases between them. The germline CDR1 and CDR2 sequences are LNHDA and SQIVND (reference sequence). The CDR3 sequence is CASSINPGGQYGYTF. The CDR3, as DNA: TGTGCCAGTAGTATAAATCCCGGTGGACAGTATGGCTACACCTTC.

This chain connects TRBV7-3 to TRBJ2-5; tentative D call: TRBD2 (6 bases). CDR1 is SGHTA, CDR2 FQGTGA, per germline. The CDR3 sequence is 15 residues long. V lost 3 bases and J 5 bases, leaving 16 bases between the germline ends. The CDR3 nucleotides read TGTGCCAGCAGCTTGGCAGGGCTTCGGGAGGAGACCCAGTACTTC. Its translation is CASSLAGLREETQYF. The full variable domain, with the rest looked up from reference TRBV7-3 and TRBJ2-5, is GAGVSQTPSNKVTEKGKYVELRCDPISGHTALYWYRQSLGQGPEFLIYFQGTGAADDSGLPNDRFFAVRPEGSVSTLKIQRTERGDSAVYLCASSLAGLREETQYFGPGTRLLVL.

This clonotype was detected only a few times. V usage is TRBV7-9 and J usage is TRBJ1-4; unclear D gene. This CDR3 has 16 amino acids. Germline CDR1 SEHNR, CDR2 FQNEAQ (reference sequence). Trimming removed 4 bases from V and 6 bases from J, with 18 bases in between. As DNA, the CDR3 is TGTGCCAGCAGCTCACCCCCAGAGAACAACGATGAAAAACTGTTTTTT. It specifies CASSSPPENNDEKLFF.

This clonotype occurred a few times. The chain employs TRBV5-1 and TRBJ2-3, with 8 bases matching TRBD2. The ends lost 3 bases at V and 1 base at J; junction bases unmatched: 1. From germline, CDR1 is SGHRS and CDR2 YFSETQ. The length of the CDR3 is 14 residues. The CDR3 loop is CASSSGGGTDTQYF. CDR3 coding DNA: TGCGCCAGCAGCTCCGGGGGGGGCACAGATACGCAGTATTTT.

The table lists this clonotype with many counts. V gene TRBV28 combines with J gene TRBJ1-1, with 7 bases that match TRBD1. J was trimmed by 1 base and V by 6 bases; bases with no gene match: 17. The CDR3 runs 18 residues. Germline V gene lookup returns CDR1 MDHEN and CDR2 SYDVKM. In DNA, the CDR3 is TGTGCCAGCAGCCATCCCTATTTGGGGGGACAGAAGAACACTGAAGCTTTCTTT. Protein product: CASSHPYLGGQKNTEAFF.

Only a few counts were recorded for this clonotype. The rearrangement links TRBV5-1 to TRBJ2-7, with D possibly matching TRBD2 (5 bases). This CDR3 has 14 residues. Germline CDR1 SGHRS, CDR2 YFSETQ. Deletions cut 4 bases from V and 6 bases from J, with 17 bases between. This CDR3 is CASSDEKREGEQYF. The CDR3 DNA is TGCGCCAGCAGCGACGAAAAACGGGAAGGCGAGCAGTACTTC. The whole variable domain, filled in from reference TRBV5-1 and TRBJ2-7, reads KAGVTQTPRYLIKTRGQQVTLSCSPISGHRSVSWYQQTPGQGLQFLFEYFSETQRNKGNFPGRFSGRQFSNSRSEMNVSTLELGDSALYLCASSDEKREGEQYFGPGTRLTVT.